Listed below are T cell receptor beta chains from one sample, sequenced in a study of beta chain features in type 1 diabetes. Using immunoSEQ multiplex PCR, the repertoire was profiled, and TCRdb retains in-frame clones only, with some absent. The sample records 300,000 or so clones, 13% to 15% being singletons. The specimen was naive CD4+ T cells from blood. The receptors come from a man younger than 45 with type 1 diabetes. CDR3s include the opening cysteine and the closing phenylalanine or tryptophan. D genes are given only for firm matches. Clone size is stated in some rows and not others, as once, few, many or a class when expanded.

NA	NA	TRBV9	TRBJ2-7	CASSVATSTGEQYF	TGTGCCAGCAGCGTAGCCACGAGTACGGGCGAGCAGTACTTC
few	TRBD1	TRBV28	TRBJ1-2	CASIPTGVYGYTF	TGTGCCAGCATCCCGACAGGGGTCTATGGCTACACCTTC
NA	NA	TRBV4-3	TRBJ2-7	CASSPLVGSGASDEQYF	TGCGCCAGCAGCCCCCTGGTGGGTAGCGGAGCCAGCGACGAGCAGTACTTC
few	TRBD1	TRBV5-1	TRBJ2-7	CASSLEGTGSYEQYF	TGCGCCAGCAGCTTGGAAGGGACAGGGTCCTACGAGCAGTACTTC
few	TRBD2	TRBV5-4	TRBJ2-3	CASSLYASGRAVHTQYF	TGTGCCAGCAGCTTGTATGCTAGCGGGAGGGCCGTACATACGCAGTATTTT
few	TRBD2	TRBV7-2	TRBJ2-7	CASSPQSSGSHEQYF	TGTGCCAGCAGCCCCCAGTCTAGCGGGAGCCACGAGCAGTACTTC
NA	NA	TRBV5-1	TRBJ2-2	CASSSGEPTGELFF	TGCGCCAGCAGCTCGGGAGAGCCCACCGGGGAGCTGTTTTTT
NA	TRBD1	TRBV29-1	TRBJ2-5	CSVGQGASGGEQYF	TGCAGCGTTGGGCAGGGGGCCTCAGGAGGTGAGCAGTACTTC
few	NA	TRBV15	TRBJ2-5	CATSRDTAQETQYF	TGTGCCACCAGCAGAGATACAGCTCAAGAGACCCAGTACTTC
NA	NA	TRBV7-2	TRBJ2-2	CASSLRPPGSDGELFF	TGTGCCAGCAGCTTAAGGCCTCCAGGGTCAGACGGGGAGCTGTTTTTT
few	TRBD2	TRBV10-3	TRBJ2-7	CAISESRGSYEQYF	TGTGCCATCAGTGAGTCGCGGGGGAGCTACGAGCAGTACTTC
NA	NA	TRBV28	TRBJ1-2	CATTIAGSNYGYTF	TGTGCCACCACGATCGCGGGAAGCAACTATGGCTACACCTTC
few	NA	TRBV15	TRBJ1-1	CATSRAMSGNTEAFF	TGTGCCACCAGCAGAGCTATGTCGGGGAACACTGAAGCTTTCTTT
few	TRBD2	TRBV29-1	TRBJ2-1	CSGGGGRAWNEQFF	TGCAGCGGTGGGGGAGGGAGGGCCTGGAATGAGCAGTTCTTC
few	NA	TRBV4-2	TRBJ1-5	CASSQKHSGGDQPQHF	TGTGCCAGCAGCCAAAAACATTCGGGGGGGGATCAGCCCCAGCATTTT
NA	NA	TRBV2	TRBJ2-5	CASSEGRVDF	TGTGCCAGCAGTGAGGGCAGGGTCGACTTC
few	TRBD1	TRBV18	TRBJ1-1	CASSPQDRTAFF	TGTGCCAGCTCACCCCAGGACAGGACGGCTTTCTTT
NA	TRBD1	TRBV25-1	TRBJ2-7	CASRAWGQSYEQYF	TGTGCCAGCAGGGCCTGGGGACAGAGCTACGAGCAGTACTTC
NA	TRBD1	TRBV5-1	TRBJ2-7	CASSLRTGGYEQYF	TGCGCCAGCAGTCTCAGGACAGGGGGGTACGAGCAGTACTTC
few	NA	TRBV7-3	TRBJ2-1	CASSLQGNSYNEQFF	TGTGCCAGCAGCTTACAGGGAAACTCCTACAATGAGCAGTTCTTC
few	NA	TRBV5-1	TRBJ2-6	CASSLVQTSGANVLTF	TGCGCCAGCAGCTTGGTACAGACCTCTGGGGCCAACGTCCTGACTTTC
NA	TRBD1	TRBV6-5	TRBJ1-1	CASSYRQGQNTEAFF	TGTGCCAGCAGTTACCGACAGGGTCAGAACACTGAAGCTTTCTTT
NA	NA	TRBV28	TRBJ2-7	CASIKGPGPSYEQYF	TGTGCCAGCATCAAAGGCCCAGGTCCTTCCTACGAGCAGTACTTC
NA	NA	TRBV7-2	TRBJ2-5	CASSLWAGRKETQYF	TGTGCCAGCAGCTTATGGGCAGGGAGGAAAGAGACCCAGTACTTC
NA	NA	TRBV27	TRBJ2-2	CASSLKSVTGELFF	TGTGCCAGCAGTTTAAAATCGGTCACCGGGGAGCTGTTTTTT
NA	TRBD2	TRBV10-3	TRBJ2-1	CAISEGRGLGSDEQFF	TGTGCCATCAGTGAGGGTCGGGGACTAGGTTCCGATGAGCAGTTCTTC
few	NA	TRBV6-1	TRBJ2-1	CASTGLGGGANEQFF	TGTGCCAGCACCGGGCTGGGTGGCGGGGCCAATGAGCAGTTCTTC
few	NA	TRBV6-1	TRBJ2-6	CASSGLWTAVSGANVLTF	TGTGCCAGCAGTGGCCTATGGACAGCAGTCTCTGGGGCCAACGTCCTGACTTTC
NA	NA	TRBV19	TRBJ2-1	CASSTGFFPYNEQFF	TGTGCCAGTAGCACAGGGTTTTTCCCCTACAATGAGCAGTTCTTC
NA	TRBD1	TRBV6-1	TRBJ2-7	CASSNTGVVYEQYF	TGTGCCAGCAGTAACACAGGGGTGGTCTACGAGCAGTACTTC
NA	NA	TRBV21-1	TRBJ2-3	CASSNRDTQYF	TGTGCCAGCAGCAATCGGGATACGCAGTATTTT
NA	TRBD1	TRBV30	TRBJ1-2	CAWGGTGGLGGYTF	TGTGCCTGGGGGGGAACAGGGGGCTTAGGTGGCTACACCTTC
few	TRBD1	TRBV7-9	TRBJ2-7	CASSLSGTGNEQYF	TGTGCCAGCAGCTTGTCCGGGACAGGCAACGAGCAGTACTTC
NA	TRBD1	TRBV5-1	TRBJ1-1	CASSLQGANTEAFF	TGCGCCAGCAGCTTGCAGGGGGCAAACACTGAAGCTTTCTTT
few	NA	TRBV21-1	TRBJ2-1	CATLAGGPVNEQFF	TGTGCCACCTTAGCGGGAGGGCCTGTCAATGAGCAGTTCTTC
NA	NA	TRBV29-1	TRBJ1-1	CSVDRNMAEAFF	TGCAGCGTTGACAGGAATATGGCTGAAGCTTTCTTT
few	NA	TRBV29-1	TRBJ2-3	CSVEVEGSTQYF	TGCAGCGTTGAAGTTGAGGGTAGTACGCAGTATTTT
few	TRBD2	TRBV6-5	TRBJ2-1	CASSYGTSGRNEQFF	TGTGCCAGCAGTTACGGGACTAGCGGGAGAAATGAGCAGTTCTTC
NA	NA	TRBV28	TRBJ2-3	CASIRDTGTDTQYF	TGTGCCAGCATTAGAGACACGGGCACAGATACGCAGTATTTT
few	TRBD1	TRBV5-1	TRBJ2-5	CASSGGTGVAETQYF	TGCGCCAGCAGCGGCGGGACAGGGGTTGCAGAGACCCAGTACTTC
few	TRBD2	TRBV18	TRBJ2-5	CASSTGLAETQYF	TGTGCCAGCTCGACAGGACTAGCGGAGACCCAGTACTTC
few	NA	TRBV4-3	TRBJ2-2	CASSRGGPPGELFF	TGCGCCAGCAGCCGCGGAGGGCCCCCCGGGGAGCTGTTTTTT
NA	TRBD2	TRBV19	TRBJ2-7	CASATSGSREQYF	TGTGCCAGTGCGACTAGCGGGAGTCGCGAGCAGTACTTC
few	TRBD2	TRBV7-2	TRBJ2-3	CASSAGGSGTDTQYF	TGTGCCAGCAGCGCGGGGGGAAGTGGGACAGATACGCAGTATTTT
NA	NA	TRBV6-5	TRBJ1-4	CASSRTEANEKLFF	TGTGCCAGCAGCAGGACAGAAGCTAATGAAAAACTGTTTTTT
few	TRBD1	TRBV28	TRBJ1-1	CASTTGENTEAFF	TGTGCCAGCACGACAGGGGAGAACACTGAAGCTTTCTTT
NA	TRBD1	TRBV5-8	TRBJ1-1	CASSISPGQGIPEAFF	TGTGCCAGCAGCATATCTCCGGGACAGGGAATACCTGAAGCTTTCTTT
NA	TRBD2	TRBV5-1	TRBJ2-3	CASSLWSTSGRPDTQYF	TGCGCCAGCAGCCTTTGGTCGACTAGCGGGAGGCCAGATACGCAGTATTTT
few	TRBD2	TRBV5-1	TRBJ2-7	CASTLAGGPYEQYF	TGCGCCAGCACACTAGCGGGAGGCCCCTACGAGCAGTACTTC
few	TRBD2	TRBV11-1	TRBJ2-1	CASSLALIAGSGEQFF	TGTGCCAGCAGCTTAGCGCTGATAGCGGGATCGGGTGAGCAGTTCTTC
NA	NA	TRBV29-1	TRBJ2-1	CSVDGVSYNEQFF	TGCAGCGTTGACGGGGTCTCCTACAATGAGCAGTTCTTC
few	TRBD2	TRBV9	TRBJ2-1	CASSAAGAGSYNEQFF	TGTGCCAGCAGCGCCGCGGGAGCGGGTTCCTACAATGAGCAGTTCTTC
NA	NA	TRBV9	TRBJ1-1	CASSGTSQNTEAFF	TGTGCCAGCAGCGGAACATCCCAGAACACTGAAGCTTTCTTT
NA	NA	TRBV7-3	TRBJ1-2	CASSLTAGLHGYTF	TGTGCCAGCAGCTTAACTGCAGGGTTGCATGGCTACACCTTC
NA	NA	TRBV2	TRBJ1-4	CASSDSFWEKLFF	TGTGCCAGCAGTGACAGTTTTTGGGAAAAACTGTTTTTT
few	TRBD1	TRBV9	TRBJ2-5	CASSVGQGKSETQYF	TGTGCCAGCAGCGTCGGACAGGGAAAATCGGAGACCCAGTACTTC
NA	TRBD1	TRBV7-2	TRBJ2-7	CASSTRDRVGSYEQYF	TGTGCCAGCAGCACCCGGGACAGGGTAGGGTCCTACGAGCAGTACTTC
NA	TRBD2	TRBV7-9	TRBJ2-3	CASSPGLASTDTQYF	TGTGCCAGCAGCCCGGGACTAGCTAGCACAGATACGCAGTATTTT